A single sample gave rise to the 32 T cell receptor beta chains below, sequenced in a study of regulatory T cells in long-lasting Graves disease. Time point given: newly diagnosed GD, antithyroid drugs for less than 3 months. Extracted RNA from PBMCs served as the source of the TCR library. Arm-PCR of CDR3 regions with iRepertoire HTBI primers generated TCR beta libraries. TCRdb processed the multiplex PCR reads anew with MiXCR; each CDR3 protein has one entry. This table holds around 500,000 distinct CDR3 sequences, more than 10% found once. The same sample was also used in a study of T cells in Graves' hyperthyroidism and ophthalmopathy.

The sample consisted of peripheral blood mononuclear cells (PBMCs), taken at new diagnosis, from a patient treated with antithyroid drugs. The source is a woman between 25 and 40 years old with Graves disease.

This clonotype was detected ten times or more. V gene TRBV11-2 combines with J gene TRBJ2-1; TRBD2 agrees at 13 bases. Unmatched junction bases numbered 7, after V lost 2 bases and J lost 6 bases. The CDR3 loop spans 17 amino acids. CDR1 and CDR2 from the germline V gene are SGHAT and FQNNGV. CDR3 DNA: TGTGCCAGCAGCTTACCACCGGGACTAGCGGGGCTCAATGAGCAGTTCTTC. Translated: CASSLPPGLAGLNEQFF.

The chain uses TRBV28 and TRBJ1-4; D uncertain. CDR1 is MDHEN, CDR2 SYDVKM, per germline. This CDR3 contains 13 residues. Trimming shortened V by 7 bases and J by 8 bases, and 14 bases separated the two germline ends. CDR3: CASTIHSDEKLFF. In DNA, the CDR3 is TGTGCCAGCACCATCCACTCGGACGAAAAACTGTTTTTT.

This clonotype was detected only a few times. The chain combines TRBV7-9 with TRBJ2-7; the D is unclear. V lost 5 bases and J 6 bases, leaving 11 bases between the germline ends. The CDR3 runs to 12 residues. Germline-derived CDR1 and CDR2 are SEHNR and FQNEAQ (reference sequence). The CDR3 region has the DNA TGTGCCAGCAGCCATCCCCTTGGCGAGCAGTACTTC. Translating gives CASSHPLGEQYF.

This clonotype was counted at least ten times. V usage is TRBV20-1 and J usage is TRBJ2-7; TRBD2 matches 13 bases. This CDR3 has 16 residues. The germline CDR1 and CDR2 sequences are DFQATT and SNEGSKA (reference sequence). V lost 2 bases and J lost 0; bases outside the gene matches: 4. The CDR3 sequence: CSARPRTSGGSYEQYF. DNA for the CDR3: TGCAGTGCTAGACCTAGGACTAGCGGGGGCTCCTACGAGCAGTACTTC.

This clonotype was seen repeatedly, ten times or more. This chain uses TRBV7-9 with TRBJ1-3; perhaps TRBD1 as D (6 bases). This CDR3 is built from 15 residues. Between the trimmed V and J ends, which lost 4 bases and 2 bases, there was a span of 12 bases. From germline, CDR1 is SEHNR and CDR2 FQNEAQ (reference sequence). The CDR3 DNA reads TGTGCCAGCAGCTCGCCGACAGGCCCTGGAAACACCATATATTTT. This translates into CASSSPTGPGNTIYF.

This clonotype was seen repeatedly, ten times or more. DNA of the CDR3: TGTGCCAGCAGTTTATCTAGCGGGACGGGAGCCTACGAGCAGTACTTC. Protein: CASSLSSGTGAYEQYF. This chain uses TRBV28 with TRBJ2-7; TRBD2 matches 9 bases. CDR3 length: 16 residues. CDR1 is MDHEN, CDR2 SYDVKM, per germline. With V trimmed by 1 base and J by 2 bases, 6 bases remained unmatched.

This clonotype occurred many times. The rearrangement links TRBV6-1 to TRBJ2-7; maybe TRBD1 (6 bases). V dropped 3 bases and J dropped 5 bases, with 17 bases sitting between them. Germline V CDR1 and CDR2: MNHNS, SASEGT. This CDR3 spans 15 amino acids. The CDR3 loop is CASSDPLTGPNEQYF. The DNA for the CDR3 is TGTGCCAGCAGTGACCCCCTGACAGGCCCCAACGAGCAGTACTTC.

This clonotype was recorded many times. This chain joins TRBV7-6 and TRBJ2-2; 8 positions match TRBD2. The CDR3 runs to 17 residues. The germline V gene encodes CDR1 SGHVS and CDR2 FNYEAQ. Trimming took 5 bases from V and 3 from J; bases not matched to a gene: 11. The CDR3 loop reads CASSLGLPGGDTGELFF. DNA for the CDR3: TGTGCCAGCAGCCTGGGACTACCGGGAGGGGACACCGGGGAGCTGTTTTTT.

CDR3 in DNA: TGTGCCAGCAGCTTAGGATGGACGGACGCGAACACCGGGGAGCTGTTTTTT. Its protein is CASSLGWTDANTGELFF. The chain combines TRBV6-2 or TRBV6-3 with TRBJ2-2; D unresolved. CDR1 and CDR2 from the germline V gene are MNHEY and SVGEGT. CDR3 length equals 17 residues. The V gene lost 6 bases and the J gene lost 0 bases, with 17 bases spanning the gap.

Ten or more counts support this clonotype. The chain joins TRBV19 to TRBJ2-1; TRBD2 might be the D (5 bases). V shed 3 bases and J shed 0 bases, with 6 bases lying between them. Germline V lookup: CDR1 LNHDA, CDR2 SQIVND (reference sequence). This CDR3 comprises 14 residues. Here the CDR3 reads CASSIGSSYNEQFF. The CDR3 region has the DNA TGTGCCAGTAGTATTGGGAGCTCCTACAATGAGCAGTTCTTC.

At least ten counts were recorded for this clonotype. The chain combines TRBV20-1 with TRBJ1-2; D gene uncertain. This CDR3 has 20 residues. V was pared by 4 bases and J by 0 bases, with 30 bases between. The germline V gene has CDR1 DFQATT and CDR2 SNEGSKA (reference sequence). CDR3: CSATGAGTIFSSSANYGYTF. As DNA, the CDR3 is TGCAGTGCTACTGGCGCAGGAACGATCTTCTCTTCGTCCGCTAACTATGGCTACACCTTC.

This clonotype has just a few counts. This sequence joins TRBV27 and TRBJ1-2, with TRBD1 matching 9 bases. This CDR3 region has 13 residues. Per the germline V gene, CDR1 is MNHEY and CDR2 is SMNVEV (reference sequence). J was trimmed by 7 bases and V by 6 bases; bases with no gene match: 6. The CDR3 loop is CASRGTGSSGYTF. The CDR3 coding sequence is TGTGCCAGCAGGGGGACAGGGTCTTCTGGCTACACCTTC.

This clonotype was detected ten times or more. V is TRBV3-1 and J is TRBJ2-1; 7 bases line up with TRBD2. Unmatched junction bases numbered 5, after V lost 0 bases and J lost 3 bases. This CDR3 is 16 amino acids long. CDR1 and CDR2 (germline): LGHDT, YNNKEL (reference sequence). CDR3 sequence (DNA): TGTGCCAGCAGCCAAGATCAGAGGGACTACTACAATGAGCAGTTCTTC. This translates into CASSQDQRDYYNEQFF.

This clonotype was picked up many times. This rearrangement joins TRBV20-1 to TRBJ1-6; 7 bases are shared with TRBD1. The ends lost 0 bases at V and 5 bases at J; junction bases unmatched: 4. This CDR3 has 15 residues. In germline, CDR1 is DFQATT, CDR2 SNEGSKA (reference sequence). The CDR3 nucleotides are TGCAGTGCTAGAGATTCAGGGGGGAATAATTCACCCCTCCACTTT. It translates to CSARDSGGNNSPLHF.

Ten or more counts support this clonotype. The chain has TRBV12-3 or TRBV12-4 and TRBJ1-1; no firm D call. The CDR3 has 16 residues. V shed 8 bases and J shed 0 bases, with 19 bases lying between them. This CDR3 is CASLPKRRLMNTEAFF. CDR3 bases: TGTGCCAGCCTACCAAAACGACGGCTGATGAACACTGAAGCTTTCTTT.

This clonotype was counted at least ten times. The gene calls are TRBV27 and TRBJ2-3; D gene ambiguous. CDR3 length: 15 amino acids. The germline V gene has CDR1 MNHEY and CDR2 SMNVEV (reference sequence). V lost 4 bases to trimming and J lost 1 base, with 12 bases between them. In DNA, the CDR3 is TGTGCCAGCAGTTGGCTATCGAGTCGCACAGATACGCAGTATTTT. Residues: CASSWLSSRTDTQYF.

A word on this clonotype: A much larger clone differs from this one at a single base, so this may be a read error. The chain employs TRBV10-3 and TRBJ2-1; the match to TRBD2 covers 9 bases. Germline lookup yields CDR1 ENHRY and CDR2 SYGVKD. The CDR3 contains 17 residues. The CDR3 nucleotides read TGTGCCATCGGTGAGTCTAAGGGACTAGCCTTATACAATGAGCAGTTCTTC. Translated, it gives CAIGESKGLALYNEQFF.

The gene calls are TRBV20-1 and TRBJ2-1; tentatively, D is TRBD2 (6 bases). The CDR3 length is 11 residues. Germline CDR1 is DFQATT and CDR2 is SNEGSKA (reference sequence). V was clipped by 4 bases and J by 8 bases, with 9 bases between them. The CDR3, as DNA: TGCAGTGCTACGGGACTCCATGAGCAGTTCTTC. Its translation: CSATGLHEQFF.

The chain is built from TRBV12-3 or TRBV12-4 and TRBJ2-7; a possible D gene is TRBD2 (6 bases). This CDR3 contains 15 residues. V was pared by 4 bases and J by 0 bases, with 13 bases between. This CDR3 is CASSSSSVSSYEQYF. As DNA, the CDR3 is TGTGCCAGCAGTTCATCTAGCGTGAGCTCCTACGAGCAGTACTTC.

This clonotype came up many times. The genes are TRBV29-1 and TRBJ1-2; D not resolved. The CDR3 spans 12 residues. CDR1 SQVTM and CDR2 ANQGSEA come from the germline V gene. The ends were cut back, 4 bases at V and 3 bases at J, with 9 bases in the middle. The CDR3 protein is CSVGYTYYGYTF. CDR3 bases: TGCAGCGTTGGGTACACCTACTATGGCTACACCTTC. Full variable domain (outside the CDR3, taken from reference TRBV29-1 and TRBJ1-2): SAVISQKPSRDICQRGTSLTIQCQVDSQVTMMFWYRQQPGQSLTLIATANQGSEATYESGFVIDKFPISRPNLTFSTLTVSNMSPEDSSIYLCSVGYTYYGYTFGSGTRLTVV.

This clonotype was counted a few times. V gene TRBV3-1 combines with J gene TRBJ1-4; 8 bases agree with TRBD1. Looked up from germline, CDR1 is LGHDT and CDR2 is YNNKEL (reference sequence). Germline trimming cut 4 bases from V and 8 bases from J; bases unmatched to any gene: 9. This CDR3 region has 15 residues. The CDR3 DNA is TGTGCCAGCAGCCGAAAGACAAGGGACAGGGAAAAACTGTTTTTT. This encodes CASSRKTRDREKLFF.

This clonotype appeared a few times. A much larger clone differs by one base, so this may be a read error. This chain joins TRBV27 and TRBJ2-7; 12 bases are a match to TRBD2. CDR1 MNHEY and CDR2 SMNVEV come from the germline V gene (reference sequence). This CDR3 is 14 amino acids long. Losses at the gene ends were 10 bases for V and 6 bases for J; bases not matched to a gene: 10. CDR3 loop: CANTWTSGASEQYF. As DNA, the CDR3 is TGTGCCAACACCTGGACTAGCGGGGCAAGCGAGCAGTACTTC.

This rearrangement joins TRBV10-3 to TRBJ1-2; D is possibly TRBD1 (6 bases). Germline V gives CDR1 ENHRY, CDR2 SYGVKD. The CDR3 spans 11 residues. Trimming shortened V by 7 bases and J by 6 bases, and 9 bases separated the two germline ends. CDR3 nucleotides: TGTGCCATCACAGGGGAGGATGGCTACACCTTC. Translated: CAITGEDGYTF.

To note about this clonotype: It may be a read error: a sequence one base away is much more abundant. The CDR3 here is CASSEITSGGNIRQFF. For the CDR3, the DNA is TGTGCCAGCAGCGAAATAACTAGCGGAGGGAATATCAGACAGTTCTTC. This sequence joins TRBV11-3 and TRBJ2-5; 8 nucleotides match TRBD2. TRBJ2-1 matches the DNA end more closely, so the J call is doubtful. The CDR3 runs to 16 residues. CDR1 is SGHNT, CDR2 YENEEA, per germline.

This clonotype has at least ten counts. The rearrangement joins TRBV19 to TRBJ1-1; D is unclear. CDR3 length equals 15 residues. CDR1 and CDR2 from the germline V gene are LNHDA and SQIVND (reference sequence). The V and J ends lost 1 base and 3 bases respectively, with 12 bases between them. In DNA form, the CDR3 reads TGTGCCAGTAGTATAGGGCGGAGGTCGGACACTGAAGCTTTCTTT. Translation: CASSIGRRSDTEAFF.

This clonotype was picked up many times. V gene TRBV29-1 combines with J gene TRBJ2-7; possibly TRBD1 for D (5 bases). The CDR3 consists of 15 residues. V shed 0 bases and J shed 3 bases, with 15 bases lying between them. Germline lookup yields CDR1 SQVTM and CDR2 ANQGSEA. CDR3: CSVEDPLGQDYEQYF. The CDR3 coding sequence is TGCAGCGTTGAAGATCCCTTGGGGCAGGACTACGAGCAGTACTTC.

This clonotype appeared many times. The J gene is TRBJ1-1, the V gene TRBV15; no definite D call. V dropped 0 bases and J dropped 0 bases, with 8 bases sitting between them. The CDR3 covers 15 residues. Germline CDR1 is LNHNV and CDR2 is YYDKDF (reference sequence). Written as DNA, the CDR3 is TGTGCCACCAGCAGAGATGTCAATATGAACACTGAAGCTTTCTTT. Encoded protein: CATSRDVNMNTEAFF.

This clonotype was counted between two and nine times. The CDR3 nucleotides read TGTGCCAGCAGTTACGAGGGGGGGGGATCTAACACTGAAGCTTTCTTT. This codes for CASSYEGGGSNTEAFF. The V gene is TRBV6-5, the J gene TRBJ1-1, with D perhaps TRBD1 (6 bases). CDR3 length equals 16 residues. CDR1 is MNHEY and CDR2 is SVGAGI in the germline V gene. V lost 2 bases and J lost 2, with 15 bases in between.

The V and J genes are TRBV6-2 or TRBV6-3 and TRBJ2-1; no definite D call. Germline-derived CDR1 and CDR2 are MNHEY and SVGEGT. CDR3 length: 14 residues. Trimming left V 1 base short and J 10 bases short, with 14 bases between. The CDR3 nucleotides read TGTGCCAGCAGTTACTGGGCCACTCTGAGGGAGCAGTTCTTC. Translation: CASSYWATLREQFF.

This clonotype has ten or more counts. In DNA, the CDR3 is TGTGCCAGCAGTTTAGGGGGTTCCAATGAGCAGTTCTTC. It encodes CASSLGGSNEQFF. The chain links TRBV27 to TRBJ2-1, with D possibly called TRBD1 or TRBD2 (5 bases each). Trimming removed 2 bases from V and 6 bases from J, with 8 bases in between. CDR3 length: 13 amino acids. Looked up from germline, CDR1 is MNHEY and CDR2 is SMNVEV (reference sequence).

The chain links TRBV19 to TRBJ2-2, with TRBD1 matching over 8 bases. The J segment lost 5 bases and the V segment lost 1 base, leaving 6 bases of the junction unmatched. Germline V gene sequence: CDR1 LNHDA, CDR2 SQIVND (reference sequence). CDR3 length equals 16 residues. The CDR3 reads CASSIAPGQGTGELFF. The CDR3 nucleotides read TGTGCCAGTAGTATAGCCCCCGGACAGGGTACCGGGGAGCTGTTTTTT.

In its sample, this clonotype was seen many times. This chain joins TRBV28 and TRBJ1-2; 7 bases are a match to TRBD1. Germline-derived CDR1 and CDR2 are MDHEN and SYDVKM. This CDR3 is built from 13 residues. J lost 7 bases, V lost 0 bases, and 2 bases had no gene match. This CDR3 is CASSLWTGTGYTF. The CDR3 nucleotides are TGTGCCAGCAGTTTATGGACAGGGACTGGCTACACCTTC.